This TCR beta chain is drawn from a study of blood T cell repertoires in COVID-19 (TCRdb year 2020). For the study in its entirety: Collaborator samples came from the United States, Italy and Spain and covered acute and convalescent phases of COVID-19. The samples were drawn from two sources: the first 160 participants of the ongoing ImmuneRACE study, and 1,000 to 1,500 subjects contributed by 6 global collaborators. Sample metadata almost always included a de-identified subject ID, COVID-19 status, age in years and sex. Where available, HLA class I and class II types were obtained from metadata supplied by the sample provider rather than from assay-based typing. A freely available public database, intended as a resource for researchers studying the immune response to SARS-CoV-2, is where the repertoires were released. The dataset comprised deeply sampled blood TCRbeta repertoires from subjects exposed to, actively infected with, or recovered from COVID-19. The material from the prospective study consisted of cDNA or gDNA derived from T cells, B-cell-depleted T cells, or PBMCs.

TCRbeta CDR3 regions were amplified from genomic DNA using the immunoSEQ Assay, a bias-controlled multiplex PCR. Per the source publication's procedure: Nucleated cell counts per sample were estimated from amplification of reference gene primers within the assay. To quantify the absolute abundance of each unique TCRbeta CDR3 rearrangement, sequence reads were collapsed and filtered. For each sample, productive Simpson clonality was calculated as the square root of Simpson's diversity index across productive rearrangements. As stored in TCRdb, this immuneACCESS dataset retains in-frame rearrangements with V and J assigned. A fraction of the clones does not appear; measured against another copy, unresolved V genes explain less than half of the discrepancy, and the remainder lacks a known reason. The V and J calls and the clone size are those of that table, but D and trimming were determined from the DNA. The sample profile shows approximately 250,000 clones; about 89% of them were found once. The ten top clones hold about 8.8% of the sample.

Regarding this clone: Its antigen is still unknown. No much larger clone is present one base from it, and per-base qualities are unavailable.

The collaborating institutions used their own protocols to collect whole blood in K2EDTA tubes. For TCRbeta analysis, collaborators shipped samples as frozen whole blood, isolated PBMCs, or DNA extracted from either of those sample types. The study at large found these results: How much clinical and demographic metadata was included differed by source and by participant, and the metadata was provided uncurated.

The sample comprised peripheral blood. This sequence originates from a man in his forties or fifties with active or convalescent COVID-19.

The CDR3 region reads CSVVSYGYTF. The bases are TGCAGCGTTGTTAGCTATGGCTACACCTTC. Rearrangement joined TRBV29-1 to TRBJ1-2; no D gene call is confident. CDR1 and CDR2, looked up from the germline V gene, are SQVTM and ANQGSEA. V is clipped by 4 bases and J by 4 bases, and the sequence between their germline boundaries is 4 bases long. There are 10 amino acids in the CDR3, from cysteine to phenylalanine inclusive. Only the CDR3 portion is preserved as DNA: 30 bases, with reading frame beginning at the first base.